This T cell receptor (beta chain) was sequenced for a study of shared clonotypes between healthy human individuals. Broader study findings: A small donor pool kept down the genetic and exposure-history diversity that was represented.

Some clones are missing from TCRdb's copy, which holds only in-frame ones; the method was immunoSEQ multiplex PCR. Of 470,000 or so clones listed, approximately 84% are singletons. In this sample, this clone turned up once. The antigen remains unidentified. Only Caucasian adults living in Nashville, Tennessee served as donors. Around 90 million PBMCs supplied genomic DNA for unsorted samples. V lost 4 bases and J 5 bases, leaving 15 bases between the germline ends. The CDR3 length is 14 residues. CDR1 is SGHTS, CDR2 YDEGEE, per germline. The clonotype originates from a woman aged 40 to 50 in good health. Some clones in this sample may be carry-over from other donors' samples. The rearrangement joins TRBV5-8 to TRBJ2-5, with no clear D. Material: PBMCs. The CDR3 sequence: CASSRWRSRETQYF. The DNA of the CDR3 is TGTGCCAGCAGCCGGTGGCGGAGTCGGGAGACCCAGTACTTC.